A selection of T cell receptor beta chains follows, all from one sample in a study of blood T cell repertoires in COVID-19. Sequencing used immunoSEQ multiplex PCR; TCRdb keeps in-frame clones, though not all of them. The table has roughly 260,000 clones, roughly three quarters seen once; the top ten hold 3% to 4%. The sequencing input was peripheral blood. These receptors all come from a middle-aged woman with active or convalescent COVID-19. CDR3s include the opening cysteine and the closing phenylalanine or tryptophan. The D gene is left open where the match is weak. A row's size may be missing; if present it is once, few, many or a size class.

j_call | v_call | d_call | clone_size | cdr3_nt | cdr3_aa
TRBJ2-3 | TRBV7-2 | TRBD2 | few | TGTGCCAGCAGCTCCCCGGGTAGCGGGGCGACAGATACGCAGTATTTT | CASSSPGSGATDTQYF
TRBJ1-5 | TRBV15 | NA | medium-sized | TGTGCCACCAGCAGAGAGGGCCCCAATCAGCCCCAGCATTTT | CATSREGPNQPQHF
TRBJ1-2 | TRBV27 | NA | once | TGTGCCAGCAGTCAGCAGGGTATTCAGGACTATGGCTACACCTTC | CASSQQGIQDYGYTF
TRBJ2-7 | TRBV28 | TRBD1 | NA | TGTGCCAGCAGTTCCTATTCCGGGACAGGGGCCTACGAGCAGTACTTC | CASSSYSGTGAYEQYF
TRBJ2-3 | TRBV7-9 | NA | NA | TGTGCCAGCAGCTTAACGACTCCCGCAGATACGCAGTATTTT | CASSLTTPADTQYF
TRBJ2-5 | TRBV4-1 | TRBD1 | once | TGCGCCAGCAGACGGACAGGGAAAGAGACCCAGTACTTC | CASRRTGKETQYF
TRBJ1-1 | TRBV19 | NA | NA | TGTGCCAGTTCTGGACAGACGAACACTGAAGCTTTCTTT | CASSGQTNTEAFF
TRBJ1-1 | TRBV7-2 | NA | few | TGTGCCAGCAGCTTAGTTGTGACAGTCACTAACACTGAAGCTTTCTTT | CASSLVVTVTNTEAFF
TRBJ2-2 | TRBV6-5 | TRBD1 | NA | TGTGCCAGCAGCCCGGGACAGGGGAACACCGGGGAGCTGTTTTTT | CASSPGQGNTGELFF
TRBJ1-1 | TRBV5-1 | NA | NA | TGCGCCAGCAGCTTGGAAGCCCCCGCTGAAGCTTTCTTT | CASSLEAPAEAFF
TRBJ1-2 | TRBV28 | NA | NA | TGTGCCAGCAAAAACCCCGGGGGTACGCATGGCTACACCTTC | CASKNPGGTHGYTF
TRBJ1-5 | TRBV28 | NA | once | TGTGCCAGCAGTTTAAGCGGGGGGAGCAATCAGCCCCAGCATTTT | CASSLSGGSNQPQHF
TRBJ1-5 | TRBV10-3 | NA | once | TGTGCCATCAGTGTCCGCGGAAATCAGCCCCAGCATTTT | CAISVRGNQPQHF
TRBJ2-1 | TRBV6-5 | TRBD1 | NA | TGTGCCAGCAGTCCCGGGACAGGGAGAAATGAGCAGTTCTTC | CASSPGTGRNEQFF
TRBJ2-5 | TRBV9 | TRBD2 | NA | TGTGCCAGCGGACCTCTCGGACTAGCCGGAGAGACCCAGTACTTC | CASGPLGLAGETQYF
TRBJ1-1 | TRBV28 | NA | NA | TGTGCCAGCAGTTCCGCATACTTGAACACTGAAGCTTTCTTT | CASSSAYLNTEAFF
TRBJ1-4 | TRBV6-2/TRBV6-3 | TRBD1 | NA | TGTGCCAGCACCCCACCGGGACAGGGGAGTGAAAAACTGTTTTTT | CASTPPGQGSEKLFF
TRBJ1-2 | TRBV4-1 | TRBD1 | once | TGCGCCAGCAGGACAGGGGTTACCGGCTACACCTTC | CASRTGVTGYTF
TRBJ1-2 | TRBV3-1/TRBV3-2 | NA | NA | TGTGCCAGCAGCCGCCAGGAGGGTCGGGGGACGTCTAACTATGGCTACACCTTC | CASSRQEGRGTSNYGYTF
TRBJ1-5 | TRBV2 | TRBD1 | NA | TGTGCCAGCAGACTAGGACAGGCTAGCAATCAGCCCCAGCATTTT | CASRLGQASNQPQHF
TRBJ2-1 | TRBV5-8 | TRBD2 | few | TGTGCCAGCAGCTTGGGACTAGCGGGTGGAGTCAATGAGCAGTTCTTC | CASSLGLAGGVNEQFF
TRBJ1-1 | TRBV23-1 | NA | NA | TGCGCCAGCAGTCAATCTTGCGGGATCTCTGAAGCTTTCTTT | CASSQSCGISEAFF
TRBJ1-4 | TRBV5-8 | TRBD1 | once | TGTGCCAGCAGCTTGGTCGGCAGGGGGGATGAAAAACTGTTTTTT | CASSLVGRGDEKLFF
TRBJ2-1 | TRBV20-1 | TRBD2 | NA | TGCAGTGCTAGTCAAAGCGGGGCCAATGAGCAGTTCTTC | CSASQSGANEQFF
TRBJ1-6 | TRBV19 | TRBD1 | NA | TGTGCCAGTGAAGGACAGGGCAATTCACCCCTCCACTTT | CASEGQGNSPLHF
TRBJ1-4 | TRBV19 | NA | NA | TGTGCCAGTAGTGGGGACTACGCAAAACTGTTTTTT | CASSGDYAKLFF
TRBJ2-3 | TRBV7-2 | TRBD2 | once | TGTGCCAGCAGCTTGGGCGGGGGGGCAGATACGCAGTATTTT | CASSLGGGADTQYF
TRBJ1-5 | TRBV30 | NA | NA | TGTGCCTGGAGTGTACTAGTAGGGAGCCAGCCCCAGCATTTT | CAWSVLVGSQPQHF
TRBJ1-5 | TRBV19 | TRBD1 | NA | TGTGCCAGTAGTAGGGACAGTAATCAGCCCCAGCATTTT | CASSRDSNQPQHF
TRBJ1-2 | TRBV9 | NA | once | TGTGCCAGCAGTTCCGACCCGGAGGGCTACACCTTC | CASSSDPEGYTF
TRBJ2-5 | TRBV12-3/TRBV12-4 | NA | NA | TGTGCCAGCAGTCCAGGTAATCAAGAGACCCAGTACTTC | CASSPGNQETQYF
TRBJ2-3 | TRBV9 | NA | NA | TGTGCCAGCAGCGTAGACGCGATCCCAGGGGATGGCACAGATACGCAGTATTTT | CASSVDAIPGDGTDTQYF
TRBJ1-1 | TRBV6-5 | NA | NA | TGTGCCAGCAAGTTCACAGTGAACACTGAAGCTTTCTTT | CASKFTVNTEAFF
TRBJ1-5 | TRBV4-1 | NA | NA | TGCGCCAGCAGCCGAGATCAGGGGCGGAGTAATCAGCCCCAGCATTTT | CASSRDQGRSNQPQHF
TRBJ2-5 | TRBV10-3 | TRBD1 | once | TGTGCCATCAGTGTAGGACAGGGAGAGACCCAGTACTTC | CAISVGQGETQYF
TRBJ1-1 | TRBV9 | NA | NA | TGTGCCAGCAGCGTAACGACTAACACTGAAGCTTTCTTT | CASSVTTNTEAFF
TRBJ1-5 | TRBV19 | TRBD1 | NA | TGTGCCAGTAGTTTCCGACAGGGGGATCAGCCCCAGCATTTT | CASSFRQGDQPQHF